Listed below are T cell receptor beta chains from one sample, sequenced in a study of blood T cell repertoires in COVID-19. TCRdb keeps only in-frame clones here, not all; method: immunoSEQ multiplex PCR. Here the sample spans around 85,000 clones, more than 85% being singletons. Sequencing input: PBMCs or T cells enriched from blood (not recorded which). All receptors come from a woman aged 45 to 65 with acute COVID-19. Both conserved end residues are part of each CDR3. Fields, in order: V gene, D gene, J gene, clone size, CDR3 protein, CDR3 DNA. A D gene is named only where the DNA matches it firmly. Clone size appears in some rows only: once, few, many, or a class for an expanded clone.

V: TRBV10-1
D: TRBD2
J: TRBJ2-2
size: -
CDR3: CASSRSSGTGELFF
DNA: TGCGCCAGCAGTAGGTCTAGCGGGACTGGGGAGCTGTTTTTT

V: TRBV11-2
D: -
J: TRBJ2-5
size: -
CDR3: CASSARDNQETQYF
DNA: TGTGCCAGCAGCGCCCGGGACAACCAAGAGACCCAGTACTTC

V: TRBV7-2
D: -
J: TRBJ2-2
size: -
CDR3: CASSHYSTGELFF
DNA: TGTGCCAGCAGCCATTATAGCACCGGGGAGCTGTTTTTT

V: TRBV18
D: -
J: TRBJ1-4
size: -
CDR3: CASSPPNRNEKLFF
DNA: TGTGCCAGCTCACCACCAAACAGAAATGAAAAACTGTTTTTT

V: TRBV3-1/TRBV3-2
D: TRBD2
J: TRBJ2-7
size: -
CDR3: CASSQTSGSHEQYF
DNA: TGTGCCAGCAGTCAGACTAGCGGGAGCCACGAGCAGTACTTC

V: TRBV5-5
D: TRBD2
J: TRBJ2-1
size: -
CDR3: CASSLVLAGGPAFF
DNA: TGTGCCAGCAGCTTGGTGCTAGCGGGAGGCCCTGCGTTCTTC

V: TRBV12-5
D: TRBD2
J: TRBJ2-1
size: -
CDR3: CASGFVTSGYNEQFF
DNA: TGTGCTAGTGGTTTCGTGACTAGCGGGTACAATGAGCAGTTCTTC

V: TRBV12-3/TRBV12-4
D: -
J: TRBJ1-1
size: -
CDR3: CASSRDGEAFF
DNA: TGTGCCAGCAGTCGCGATGGTGAAGCTTTCTTT

V: TRBV11-2
D: -
J: TRBJ2-3
size: -
CDR3: CASSSGTDTQYF
DNA: TGTGCCAGCAGCTCCGGCACAGATACGCAGTATTTT

V: TRBV7-9
D: -
J: TRBJ2-1
size: -
CDR3: CASSFGSQSYNEQFF
DNA: TGTGCCAGCAGCTTCGGGAGCCAGAGTTACAATGAGCAGTTCTTC

V: TRBV10-3
D: TRBD2
J: TRBJ2-1
size: -
CDR3: CAISYSPATSLNHEQFF
DNA: TGTGCCATCAGTTACTCCCCGGCGACTAGCTTGAACCATGAGCAGTTCTTC

V: TRBV6-5
D: TRBD1
J: TRBJ2-7
size: -
CDR3: CASSSRTGGIDEQYF
DNA: TGTGCCAGCAGTTCCAGGACAGGGGGCATCGACGAGCAGTACTTC

V: TRBV9
D: TRBD2
J: TRBJ2-7
size: -
CDR3: CASSVDPGGPREQYF
DNA: TGTGCCAGCAGCGTAGATCCGGGAGGCCCTCGCGAGCAGTACTTC

V: TRBV18
D: TRBD2
J: TRBJ2-1
size: -
CDR3: CASSPPLAGVVEQFF
DNA: TGTGCCAGCTCACCCCCCCTAGCGGGAGTAGTTGAGCAGTTCTTC

V: TRBV10-3
D: TRBD1
J: TRBJ2-6
size: -
CDR3: CAISASGGSSGANVLTF
DNA: TGTGCCATCAGTGCCTCAGGGGGCTCCTCTGGGGCCAACGTCCTGACTTTC

V: TRBV7-9
D: TRBD1
J: TRBJ2-4
size: -
CDR3: CASSAGQGWNIQYF
DNA: TGTGCCAGCAGCGCCGGACAGGGTTGGAACATTCAGTACTTC

V: TRBV5-1
D: -
J: TRBJ2-7
size: -
CDR3: CASSLDGRSYEQYF
DNA: TGCGCCAGCAGCTTGGATGGCCGCTCCTACGAGCAGTACTTC

V: TRBV5-1
D: TRBD1
J: TRBJ1-4
size: -
CDR3: CASSLAGGGGEKLFF
DNA: TGCGCCAGCAGCTTGGCAGGGGGTGGAGGGGAAAAACTGTTTTTT

V: TRBV7-2
D: -
J: TRBJ2-1
size: few
CDR3: CASSVNFDEQFF
DNA: TGTGCCAGCAGCGTAAACTTCGATGAGCAGTTCTTC

V: TRBV5-6
D: TRBD1
J: TRBJ2-3
size: once
CDR3: CASSHDRGANTQYF
DNA: TGTGCCAGCAGCCACGACAGGGGGGCAAATACGCAGTATTTT

V: TRBV30
D: TRBD1
J: TRBJ2-7
size: -
CDR3: CAWRNRGVDEQYF
DNA: TGTGCCTGGAGGAACAGGGGCGTGGACGAGCAGTACTTC

V: TRBV6-5
D: -
J: TRBJ2-7
size: -
CDR3: CASIAGTTYEQYF
DNA: TGTGCCAGCATTGCGGGCACTACCTACGAGCAGTACTTC

V: TRBV19
D: -
J: TRBJ2-3
size: -
CDR3: CASSSSRGADTQYF
DNA: TGTGCCAGTAGTAGCTCCAGGGGCGCAGATACGCAGTATTTT

V: TRBV6-5
D: -
J: TRBJ2-7
size: -
CDR3: CASEPGTLTYEQYF
DNA: TGTGCCAGCGAACCCGGGACACTTACCTACGAGCAGTACTTC

V: TRBV10-2
D: -
J: TRBJ2-2
size: -
CDR3: CANKMSGTGELFF
DNA: TGCGCCAACAAAATGAGCGGCACCGGGGAGCTGTTTTTT

V: TRBV10-2
D: TRBD2
J: TRBJ2-1
size: -
CDR3: CASSLAGGPYNEQFF
DNA: TGCGCCAGCAGTTTAGCGGGAGGGCCCTACAATGAGCAGTTCTTC

V: TRBV7-2
D: -
J: TRBJ2-5
size: -
CDR3: CASSLAELETQYF
DNA: TGTGCCAGCAGCTTAGCAGAGTTAGAGACCCAGTACTTC

V: TRBV6-5
D: -
J: TRBJ2-7
size: few
CDR3: CASRNGGGRYEQYF
DNA: TGTGCCAGCAGAAACGGAGGCGGCCGCTACGAGCAGTACTTC

V: TRBV27
D: -
J: TRBJ1-1
size: -
CDR3: CASSFWGRNTEAFF
DNA: TGTGCCAGCAGTTTTTGGGGCCGAAACACTGAAGCTTTCTTT

V: TRBV27
D: -
J: TRBJ2-2
size: -
CDR3: CASSLSVIGGIVGGELFF
DNA: TGTGCCAGCAGTTTATCGGTTATCGGAGGCATCGTCGGCGGGGAGCTGTTTTTT

V: TRBV5-1
D: -
J: TRBJ1-5
size: -
CDR3: CASSFRGGNQPQHF
DNA: TGCGCCAGCAGCTTTCGGGGTGGCAATCAGCCCCAGCATTTT

V: TRBV27
D: TRBD1
J: TRBJ1-2
size: few
CDR3: CASSRRADRVGSGYTF
DNA: TGTGCCAGCAGCCGTCGAGCCGACAGGGTGGGAAGTGGCTACACCTTC

V: TRBV18
D: -
J: TRBJ2-1
size: -
CDR3: CASSSNNEQFF
DNA: TGTGCCAGCTCCAGTAACAATGAGCAGTTCTTC

V: TRBV19
D: -
J: TRBJ1-5
size: once
CDR3: CASSAQGNSNQPQHF
DNA: TGTGCCAGTAGTGCACAGGGTAATAGCAATCAGCCCCAGCATTTT

V: TRBV9
D: TRBD2
J: TRBJ2-7
size: -
CDR3: CASSVATGTSGYEQYF
DNA: TGTGCCAGCAGCGTAGCTACCGGGACTAGCGGTTACGAGCAGTACTTC

V: TRBV5-1
D: TRBD1
J: TRBJ1-2
size: -
CDR3: CASSTTGSLNYGYTF
DNA: TGCGCCAGCAGCACGACAGGGTCCCTTAACTATGGCTACACCTTC

V: TRBV7-2
D: TRBD2
J: TRBJ2-1
size: -
CDR3: CASRSARLAIYNEQFF
DNA: TGTGCCAGCAGGTCAGCCCGACTAGCGATCTACAATGAGCAGTTCTTC

V: TRBV6-2/TRBV6-3
D: -
J: TRBJ1-4
size: -
CDR3: CASSYSAPGSNEKLFF
DNA: TGTGCCAGCAGTTACTCGGCCCCGGGGTCTAATGAAAAACTGTTTTTT

V: TRBV18
D: -
J: TRBJ1-5
size: -
CDR3: CASSPGLMGNRPQHF
DNA: TGTGCCAGCTCACCCGGACTTATGGGGAATCGGCCCCAGCATTTT

V: TRBV4-3
D: -
J: TRBJ2-7
size: -
CDR3: CASSQERYTESSYEQYF
DNA: TGCGCCAGCAGCCAAGAAAGGTACACAGAGAGCTCCTACGAGCAGTACTTC

V: TRBV14
D: TRBD1
J: TRBJ1-1
size: once
CDR3: CASSQSPGQGLIEAFF
DNA: TGTGCCAGCAGCCAGTCACCGGGACAGGGGTTGATTGAAGCTTTCTTT

V: TRBV7-9
D: TRBD1
J: TRBJ2-7
size: once
CDR3: CASSLGQGAYEQYF
DNA: TGTGCCAGCAGCTTGGGACAGGGGGCCTACGAGCAGTACTTC

V: TRBV6-5
D: -
J: TRBJ2-5
size: -
CDR3: CASNEGAEETQYF
DNA: TGTGCCAGCAACGAAGGGGCAGAAGAGACCCAGTACTTC

V: TRBV18
D: -
J: TRBJ1-1
size: -
CDR3: CASSPGRGNTEAFF
DNA: TGTGCCAGCTCACCAGGAAGGGGTAACACTGAAGCTTTCTTT

V: TRBV5-4
D: TRBD2
J: TRBJ2-3
size: -
CDR3: CASSFSGRADTQYF
DNA: TGTGCCAGCAGCTTTAGCGGGAGAGCAGATACGCAGTATTTT

V: TRBV7-9
D: -
J: TRBJ2-3
size: -
CDR3: CAWRVARSTDTQYF
DNA: TGTGCCTGGCGGGTAGCGAGAAGCACAGATACGCAGTATTTT

V: TRBV20-1
D: -
J: TRBJ2-7
size: -
CDR3: CSANPRSGQYF
DNA: TGCAGTGCAAACCCTAGAAGTGGGCAGTACTTC

V: TRBV9
D: -
J: TRBJ1-6
size: -
CDR3: CASSGTGTENSPLHF
DNA: TGTGCCAGCAGCGGTACCGGGACTGAGAATTCACCCCTCCACTTT

V: TRBV5-1
D: TRBD2
J: TRBJ2-2
size: -
CDR3: CASSLGGRTTGELFF
DNA: TGCGCCAGCAGCTTGGGCGGGAGGACCACCGGGGAGCTGTTTTTT

V: TRBV9
D: -
J: TRBJ1-1
size: -
CDR3: CASSVTGGTEAFF
DNA: TGTGCCAGCAGCGTTACGGGAGGCACTGAAGCTTTCTTT

V: TRBV6-2/TRBV6-3
D: -
J: TRBJ1-2
size: -
CDR3: CASSYPGRPGGPYGYTF
DNA: TGTGCCAGCAGTTACCCGGGGAGGCCGGGCGGCCCCTATGGCTACACCTTC

V: TRBV4-3
D: -
J: TRBJ2-2
size: once
CDR3: CASSQEVGTLNTGELFF
DNA: TGCGCCAGCAGCCAAGAAGTCGGGACATTGAACACCGGGGAGCTGTTTTTT

V: TRBV27
D: TRBD1
J: TRBJ1-2
size: -
CDR3: CASSPTGGADGYTF
DNA: TGTGCCAGCAGCCCTACAGGGGGCGCGGATGGCTACACCTTC

V: TRBV4-2
D: TRBD2
J: TRBJ2-1
size: -
CDR3: CASSQDSRNSGGNEQFF
DNA: TGTGCCAGCAGCCAAGACTCCAGGAATAGCGGGGGGAATGAGCAGTTCTTC

V: TRBV19
D: TRBD2
J: TRBJ2-1
size: once
CDR3: CASSFGRPNEQFF
DNA: TGTGCCAGTAGTTTCGGGAGGCCCAATGAGCAGTTCTTC